The 18 T cell receptor beta chains below all came from one sample that was sequenced in a study of blood T cell repertoires in COVID-19. Only in-frame clones appear in the TCRdb table, and some are missing; sequencing was by immunoSEQ multiplex PCR. The sample holds tens of thousands of clones; 80% to 85% are singletons and the top ten take 1.6%. The material sequenced was peripheral blood. The receptors come from a middle-aged man with acute or convalescent COVID-19.

The chain has TRBV15 and TRBJ1-1, with D possibly being TRBD1 (6 bases). Germline values: CDR1 LNHNV, CDR2 YYDKDF (reference sequence). Deletions cut 2 bases from V and 7 bases from J, with 17 bases between. The CDR3 runs 15 residues. In DNA form, the CDR3 reads TGTGCCACCAGCAGACTCAGGGGCCTCGAACTTGAAGCTTTCTTT. Protein product: CATSRLRGLELEAFF.

The chain uses TRBV2 and TRBJ1-5, with 11 bases lining up with TRBD1. This CDR3 has 16 residues. Germline V gene lookup returns CDR1 SNHLY and CDR2 FYNNEI. V was pared by 3 bases and J by 1 base, with 2 bases of the junction left unmatched. As DNA, the CDR3 is TGTGCCAGCAGTGAGGGGACAGGGGGAAGCAATCAGCCCCAGCATTTT. As protein: CASSEGTGGSNQPQHF. Using reference TRBV2 and TRBJ1-5 for the parts outside the CDR3, the full variable domain is EPEVTQTPSHQVTQMGQEVILRCVPISNHLYFYWYRQILGQKVEFLVSFYNNEISEKSEIFDDQFSVERPDGSNFTLKIRSTKLEDSAMYFCASSEGTGGSNQPQHFGDGTRLSIL.

The gene calls are TRBV7-9 and TRBJ1-3; TRBD1 might be the D (5 bases). The length of the CDR3 is 16 residues. Per the germline V gene, CDR1 is SEHNR and CDR2 is FQNEAQ (reference sequence). Trimming removed 5 bases at V and 4 bases at J, with 18 bases between. CDR3 sequence (DNA): TGTGCCAGCAGCCAAGGGGCAGGGACTGGCGGAAACACCATATATTTT. It translates to CASSQGAGTGGNTIYF.

The chain recombines TRBV5-4 with TRBJ2-5; TRBD2 agrees at 14 bases. Germline loops: CDR1 SGHNT, CDR2 YYREEE (reference sequence). V lost 4 bases and J lost 5; bases outside the gene matches: 7. This CDR3 is built from 16 residues. The CDR3, as DNA: TGTGCCAGCAGCCCGCCCGGGACTAGCGGGGGTGAGACCCAGTACTTC. This encodes CASSPPGTSGGETQYF.

V usage is TRBV19 and J usage is TRBJ1-1; weak D call: TRBD1 (6 bases). Between the trimmed V and J ends, which lost 0 bases and 0 bases, there was a span of 14 bases. CDR1 and CDR2 (germline): LNHDA, SQIVND (reference sequence). This CDR3 has 17 amino acids. CDR3 amino acids: CASSIDAGTSMNTEAFF. The CDR3, as DNA: TGTGCCAGTAGTATAGATGCAGGGACATCGATGAACACTGAAGCTTTCTTT.

The chain carries TRBV6-5 and TRBJ2-1, with a weak D call TRBD2 (5 bases). Germline CDR1 and CDR2: MNHEY and SVGAGI. The V and J ends lost 6 bases and 11 bases respectively, with 14 bases between them. The CDR3 loop spans 12 amino acids. Written as DNA, the CDR3 is TGTGCCAGCAGCACGCTCGGGAATAAGCAGTTCTTC. Its translation is CASSTLGNKQFF.

The chain uses TRBV3-1 (or the pseudogene TRBV3-2) and TRBJ1-4, with TRBD1 matching 7 bases. The CDR3 loop spans 20 amino acids. Germline assignment: CDR1 LGHDT and CDR2 YNNKEL (reference sequence). V was clipped by 3 bases and J by 6 bases; unmatched bases: 22. In nucleotides, the CDR3 is TGTGCCAGCAGCCAGCCCTTTTCTAGGGGGCGGATAATTCGGGATGAAAAACTGTTTTTT. Translation gives CASSQPFSRGRIIRDEKLFF.

The J gene is TRBJ2-5, the V gene TRBV28; D possibly corresponds to TRBD1 (6 bases). The V gene lost 6 bases and the J gene lost 2 bases, with 22 bases spanning the gap. CDR3 length: 17 residues. Germline V gene data show CDR1 as MDHEN and CDR2 as SYDVKM. CDR3 loop: CASSREADRLTQETQYF. The DNA of the CDR3 is TGTGCCAGCAGCCGGGAAGCGGACAGACTCACTCAAGAGACCCAGTACTTC.

The CDR3 loop reads CAWRGGIRGYTF. The CDR3, as DNA: TGTGCCTGGAGGGGGGGAATCCGGGGCTACACCTTC. J is TRBJ1-2 and V is TRBV30; maybe TRBD1 (5 bases). Trimming pared 3 bases from V and 8 bases from J, leaving 13 bases between. Germline lookup yields CDR1 GTSNPN and CDR2 SVGIG (reference sequence). The CDR3 consists of 12 residues.

This sequence joins TRBV7-9 and TRBJ1-3; a weak D match, TRBD1 (6 bases). Germline V gene lookup returns CDR1 SEHNR and CDR2 FQNEAQ (reference sequence). Trimming pared 4 bases from V and 0 bases from J, leaving 16 bases between. This CDR3 is 17 amino acids long. CDR3 bases: TGTGCCAGCAGCTCCCCCCGACAGGACCCCTCTGGAAACACCATATATTTT. Translating it yields CASSSPRQDPSGNTIYF.

J is TRBJ1-1 and V is TRBV3-1 (or the pseudogene TRBV3-2), with a possible D match to TRBD1 (5 bases). Germline-derived CDR1 and CDR2 are LGHDT and YNNKEL (reference sequence). The CDR3 consists of 13 residues. V dropped 4 bases and J dropped 0 bases, with 6 bases sitting between them. CDR3 DNA sequence: TGTGCCAGCAGCCTAGGGGTGAACACTGAAGCTTTCTTT. Amino acid sequence: CASSLGVNTEAFF.

The chain carries TRBV7-9 and TRBJ2-3; TRBD2 is a possible D gene (5 bases). The CDR3 sequence is 15 residues long. The ends were cut back, 3 bases at V and 0 bases at J, with 10 bases in the middle. CDR1 SEHNR and CDR2 FQNEAQ come from the germline V gene (reference sequence). In DNA, the CDR3 is TGTGCCAGCAGCTTTATTCGGGGTAGCACAGATACGCAGTATTTT. The encoded protein is CASSFIRGSTDTQYF.

The chain is built from TRBV7-8 and TRBJ1-5; no reliable D call. There are 13 residues in the CDR3. CDR1 is SGHVS, CDR2 FQNEAQ, per germline. V shed 6 bases and J shed 9 bases, with 15 bases lying between them. The CDR3 coding sequence is TGTGCCAGCAGTAAGGGCGAGGGTCGGCCCCAGCATTTT. The encoded protein is CASSKGEGRPQHF.

This clone was recorded a few times. Other DNA sequences of this sample code for an identical CDR3. CDR3 sequence (DNA): TGTGCCAGCAGTTTCACGATAGCGGGGCGCCTAGACAATGAGCAGTTCTTC. Translating gives CASSFTIAGRLDNEQFF. The chain couples TRBV27 to TRBJ2-1, with TRBD2 matching 8 bases. J was trimmed by 5 bases and V by 3 bases; bases with no gene match: 12. The CDR3 extends over 17 amino acids. The germline V gene has CDR1 MNHEY and CDR2 SMNVEV (reference sequence).

In DNA form, the CDR3 reads TGTGCCAGCAGCTCGACAGGGTATGGAAACACCATATATTTT. It is translated as CASSSTGYGNTIYF. The J gene is TRBJ1-3, the V gene TRBV7-2; 7 nucleotides agree with TRBD1. V was pared by 4 bases and J by 3 bases, with 3 bases of the junction left unmatched. The germline V gene has CDR1 SGHTA and CDR2 FQGNSA. This CDR3 is built from 14 residues.

The V call is TRBV27, the J call TRBJ1-5; TRBD1 agrees at 8 bases. V gave up 5 bases and J gave up 7 bases; unmatched junction bases: 13. The germline V gene encodes CDR1 MNHEY and CDR2 SMNVEV (reference sequence). This CDR3 spans 16 amino acids. DNA for the CDR3: TGTGCCAGCAGTACCTACCGACAGGGGCAAGGCCAGCCCCAGCATTTT. Protein sequence: CASSTYRQGQGQPQHF.

This sequence joins TRBV9 and TRBJ1-1, with 8 bases aligning to TRBD1. The CDR3 covers 14 residues. Trimming cost V 3 bases and J 5 bases; bases outside gene matches: 6. The V gene's germline CDR1 is SGDLS and CDR2 YYNGEE. The CDR3 DNA is TGTGCCAGCAGCGCACAGGGGGTAGTAACTGAAGCTTTCTTT. Protein sequence: CASSAQGVVTEAFF.

This clone was seen only once. The chain couples TRBV19 to TRBJ2-1; 9 bases are shared with TRBD2. V lost 7 bases to trimming and J lost 7 bases; unmatched junction nucleotides: 11. CDR1 and CDR2 (germline): LNHDA, SQIVND (reference sequence). The CDR3 runs 15 residues. CDR3 residues: CASTPAGGMLNEQFF. As DNA, the CDR3 is TGTGCCAGTACCCCAGCGGGGGGCATGCTTAATGAGCAGTTCTTC. Based on the CDR3 plus reference TRBV19 and TRBJ2-1, the full variable domain is DGGITQSPKYLFRKEGQNVTLSCEQNLNHDAMYWYRQDPGQGLRLIYYSQIVNDFQKGDIAEGYSVSREKKESFPLTVTSAQKNPTAFYLCASTPAGGMLNEQFFGPGTRLTVL.